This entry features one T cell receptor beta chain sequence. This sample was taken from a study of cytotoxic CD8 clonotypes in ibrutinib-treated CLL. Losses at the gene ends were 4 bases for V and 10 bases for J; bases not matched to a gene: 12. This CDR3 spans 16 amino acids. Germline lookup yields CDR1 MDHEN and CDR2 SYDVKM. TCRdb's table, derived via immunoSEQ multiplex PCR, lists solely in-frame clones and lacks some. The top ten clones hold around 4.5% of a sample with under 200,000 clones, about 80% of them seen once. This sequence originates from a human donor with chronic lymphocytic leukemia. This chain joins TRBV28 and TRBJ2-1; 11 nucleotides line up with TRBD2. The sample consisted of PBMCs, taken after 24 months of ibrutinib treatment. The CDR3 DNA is TGTGCCAGCAGTTCCCCGGGTAGCGGGAGGGCCAGCGAGCAGTTCTTC. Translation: CASSSPGSGRASEQFF.